This T cell receptor (beta chain) derives from a study of metastatic and nonmetastatic thyroid tumors. Study-wide context: Repertoires from blood and tumor or nodule tissue of malignant and benign thyroid patients were compared. General study points: It was reported that TCR beta diversity was significantly higher in malignant thyroid tumors than benign nodules, in blood and tumor.

Each patient came to thyroid surgery without any prior treatment (of any kind). Many counts were recorded for this clone. What it binds is unknown. TCRdb re-analyzed the PCR reads through MiXCR. Here the sample spans 7,000 to 9,500 clones, 22% being singletons. This CDR3 is built from 16 residues. The junction had 6 bases not matched to a gene; V was cut back by 5 bases and J by 5 bases. Germline V gene lookup returns CDR1 LNHDA and CDR2 SQIVND (reference sequence). The receptor was derived from a female donor with papillary thyroid cancer or a benign thyroid nodule (not recorded which). Some clones in this sample may be carry-over from other donors' samples. The chain recombines TRBV19 with TRBJ2-1; 13 positions agree with TRBD2. What was sequenced was adjacent normal tissue. The CDR3: CASSSPGLAGNNEQFF. The DNA for the CDR3 is TGTGCCAGTAGTTCCCCGGGACTAGCGGGAAACAATGAGCAGTTCTTC.